A single sample is the source of the 6 T cell receptor beta chains below, sequenced in a study of cytomegalovirus exposure and HLA in healthy donors. The study ran its PCR with 60 Vbeta and 13 Jbeta primers. Using immunoSEQ multiplex PCR, the repertoire was profiled, and TCRdb retains in-frame clones only, with some absent. The table records around 200,000 clones, about four fifths of them present only once. Sequenced: PBMCs. These receptors were taken from a male donor in good health and CMV-seronegative.

There are a few counts of this clone. This sequence joins TRBV30 and TRBJ1-5; 8 nucleotides agree with TRBD1. V lost 5 bases and J lost 2; bases outside the gene matches: 2. The CDR3 contains 13 residues. CDR1 is GTSNPN, CDR2 SVGIG, per germline (reference sequence). The CDR3 DNA is TGTGCCTGGGGACAGGGAGGCAATCAGCCCCAGCATTTT. Its translation: CAWGQGGNQPQHF.

This chain joins TRBV6-1 and TRBJ1-5; 8 positions agree with TRBD1. Germline V gene lookup returns CDR1 MNHNS and CDR2 SASEGT. There are 15 residues in the CDR3. The J segment lost 5 bases and the V segment lost 7 bases, leaving 10 bases of the junction unmatched. Written as DNA, the CDR3 is TGTGCCAGCAAGGGGGTTGGGACAGGCGATCAGCCCCAGCATTTT. Amino acids: CASKGVGTGDQPQHF.

The table lists this clone with a few counts. The V gene is TRBV29-1, the J gene TRBJ2-1; 10 nucleotides match TRBD2. Trimming cost V 3 bases and J 4 bases; bases outside gene matches: 3. This CDR3 comprises 14 residues. CDR1 is SQVTM, CDR2 ANQGSEA, per germline. CDR3 in DNA: TGCAGCGTTGAGAGCGGGGGGGTTTACAATGAGCAGTTCTTC. It translates to CSVESGGVYNEQFF.

This clone appeared once. The chain employs TRBV14 and TRBJ2-5; tentative D call: TRBD2 (7 bases). Germline V gene data show CDR1 as SGHDN and CDR2 as FVKESK. Trimming left V 4 bases short and J 4 bases short, with 19 bases between. The CDR3 is 16 residues long. The CDR3 DNA is TGTGCCAGCAGCCCTCGAAGGGGGGGCCTCGGAGAGACCCAGTACTTC. Protein product: CASSPRRGGLGETQYF.

The rearrangement links TRBV27 to TRBJ2-5; D unresolved. V lost 0 bases to trimming and J lost 5 bases, with 7 bases between them. The length of the CDR3 is 13 residues. Germline V lookup: CDR1 MNHEY, CDR2 SMNVEV (reference sequence). The CDR3 DNA follows: TGTGCCAGCAGTTTATCGCCCGGGGAGACCCAGTACTTC. Amino acids: CASSLSPGETQYF.

The sample holds a few counts of this clone. V is TRBV5-4 and J is TRBJ1-4; weak D call: TRBD1 (5 bases). CDR3 length: 15 amino acids. V was clipped by 4 bases and J by 8 bases, with 18 bases between them. The germline V gene encodes CDR1 SGHNT and CDR2 YYREEE (reference sequence). This chain's CDR3 is CASSSRGGPSEKLFF. The CDR3 DNA reads TGTGCCAGCAGCAGCCGGGGGGGACCATCAGAAAAACTGTTTTTT.